These 25 T cell receptor beta chains were all obtained from the same sample, sequenced in a study of T cell changes during pregnancy in multiple sclerosis. Produced via immunoSEQ multiplex PCR; TCRdb's table is partial and in-frame only. The data show about 72,000 clones, with about 94% seen just once and roughly 1.7% held by the top ten. The sample in question was peripheral blood, obtained in the first trimester of pregnancy. These receptors were taken from a female donor in good health, enrolled as a control in a pregnancy study.

J is TRBJ2-5 and V is TRBV4-2; TRBD2 matches at 8 bases. Per the germline V gene, CDR1 is LGHNA and CDR2 is YNFKEQ. CDR3 length: 15 residues. Trimming cost V 1 base and J 0 bases; bases outside gene matches: 1. Written as DNA, the CDR3 is TGTGCCAGCAGCCAAGCGGGAGGGCACCAAGAGACCCAGTACTTC. Its protein product is CASSQAGGHQETQYF.

The V gene is TRBV10-3, the J gene TRBJ1-4, with 8 bases aligning to TRBD1. CDR3 length: 13 residues. Germline V lookup: CDR1 ENHRY, CDR2 SYGVKD. The V segment lost 6 bases and the J segment 10 bases; nucleotides outside the gene matches: 7. CDR3 nucleotide sequence: TGTGCCATCAGGGGACAGGAGAGTGGAAAACTGTTTTTT. Translating gives CAIRGQESGKLFF.

This clone has only one observation. The rearrangement links TRBV5-1 to TRBJ2-3; D remains unclear. Germline V gene sequence: CDR1 SGHRS, CDR2 YFSETQ. The CDR3 consists of 13 residues. V lost 4 bases and J 2 bases, leaving 8 bases between the germline ends. DNA for the CDR3: TGCGCCAGCAGCACTCAGGTCACAGATACGCAGTATTTT. Protein: CASSTQVTDTQYF.

The CDR3 sequence: CASPTGGSNYGYTF. The DNA of the CDR3 is TGTGCCAGCCCTACAGGAGGGTCTAACTATGGCTACACCTTC. The chain recombines TRBV28 with TRBJ1-2; D perhaps matches TRBD1 (5 bases). V lost 8 bases and J lost 0, with 13 bases in between. This CDR3 region has 14 residues. From germline, CDR1 is MDHEN and CDR2 SYDVKM.

The J gene is TRBJ1-2, the V gene TRBV28; 7 positions match TRBD1. The V gene end was trimmed by 7 bases and the J gene end by 2 bases; junction bases not matched to a gene: 4. The CDR3 sequence is 13 residues long. Per germline, CDR1 MDHEN and CDR2 SYDVKM. The chain's CDR3 is CASTPGQNYGYTF. DNA for the CDR3: TGTGCCAGCACCCCGGGACAGAACTATGGCTACACCTTC.

The rearrangement joins TRBV9 to TRBJ2-5, with 12 bases aligning to TRBD2. V was clipped by 4 bases and J by 4 bases; unmatched bases: 8. Germline values: CDR1 SGDLS, CDR2 YYNGEE. CDR3 length: 16 residues. As DNA, the CDR3 is TGTGCCAGCAGCCCCCGCCGACTAGCGGGAGCAGAGACCCAGTACTTC. This gives the protein CASSPRRLAGAETQYF.

The chain has TRBV7-9 and TRBJ1-1; possible D gene TRBD1, 5 bases. The V gene lost 2 bases and the J gene lost 4 bases, with 14 bases spanning the gap. Germline V gene lookup returns CDR1 SEHNR and CDR2 FQNEAQ (reference sequence). The CDR3 is 15 amino acids. Here the CDR3 reads CASSLSGKLSTEAFF. CDR3 nucleotide sequence: TGTGCCAGCAGCTTATCAGGGAAATTGAGCACTGAAGCTTTCTTT.

The rearrangement uses TRBV6-5 and TRBJ1-5; 11 nucleotides align to TRBD1. CDR3 length: 14 amino acids. The ends lost 5 bases at V and 11 bases at J; junction bases unmatched: 8. The germline CDR1 and CDR2 sequences are MNHEY and SVGAGI. The DNA for the CDR3 is TGTGCCAGCAGTACGCGGGACAGGGGGGCGACCCAGCATTTT. It codes for CASSTRDRGATQHF.

The chain recombines TRBV7-9 with TRBJ2-7, with D possibly being TRBD2 (6 bases). The CDR3 length is 14 residues. The germline gives CDR1 SEHNR, CDR2 FQNEAQ (reference sequence). Trimming shortened V by 0 bases and J by 5 bases, and 11 bases separated the two germline ends. CDR3 DNA: TGTGCCAGCAGCTTAGCCGGGAGTCCCCACGAGCAGTACTTC. Translated, it gives CASSLAGSPHEQYF.

This chain connects TRBV5-1 to TRBJ1-6; TRBD1 matches 9 bases. Germline assignment: CDR1 SGHRS and CDR2 YFSETQ. V lost 3 bases, J lost 7 bases, and 2 bases stayed unmatched. There are 14 residues in the CDR3. The CDR3 nucleotides read TGCGCCAGCAGCTGGGGACAGGGAAATTCACCCCTCCACTTT. Protein: CASSWGQGNSPLHF.

The CDR3 sequence is CASSLIFSLEGDTQYF. The DNA of the CDR3 is TGTGCCAGCAGTTTAATTTTCAGTCTAGAAGGAGATACGCAGTATTTT. This chain links TRBV27 with TRBJ2-3, with D hard to call. The CDR3 has 16 residues. From germline, CDR1 is MNHEY and CDR2 SMNVEV (reference sequence). V lost 2 bases to trimming and J lost 5 bases, with 17 bases between them.

V usage is TRBV7-8 and J usage is TRBJ2-6, with TRBD2 matching 9 bases. The ends lost 5 bases at V and 3 bases at J; junction bases unmatched: 2. Germline CDR1 and CDR2: SGHVS and FQNEAQ. The CDR3 consists of 15 residues. The chain's CDR3 is CASSRGRGGANVLTF. Written as DNA, the CDR3 is TGTGCCAGCAGCCGCGGGAGGGGTGGGGCCAACGTCCTGACTTTC.

This clone was seen a single time. The CDR3 loop reads CSVWTSPSTDTQYF. CDR3 in DNA: TGCAGCGTTTGGACTAGTCCTAGCACAGATACGCAGTATTTT. The chain is built from TRBV29-1 and TRBJ2-3, with 7 positions matching TRBD2. Germline CDR1 reads SQVTM; CDR2 reads ANQGSEA. V gave up 5 bases and J gave up 0 bases; unmatched junction bases: 5. The CDR3 is 14 residues long.

This clone was observed a single time. J is TRBJ2-5 and V is TRBV28, with 7 bases aligning to TRBD1. CDR3 length: 15 residues. Germline assignment: CDR1 MDHEN and CDR2 SYDVKM. V was clipped by 3 bases and J by 4 bases; unmatched bases: 8. The CDR3 loop is CASSFGLGGAETQYF. CDR3 nucleotide sequence: TGTGCCAGCAGTTTCGGTCTAGGGGGCGCAGAGACCCAGTACTTC.

The rearrangement uses TRBV7-2 and TRBJ2-7, with 10 bases aligning to TRBD1. V shed 1 base and J 4 bases; nucleotides not matched to a gene: 4. This CDR3 comprises 15 residues. In germline, CDR1 is SGHTA, CDR2 FQGNSA. CDR3 in DNA: TGTGCCAGCAGCTTAGGTGACAGGGGGCAATACGAGCAGTACTTC. This translates into CASSLGDRGQYEQYF.

V gene TRBV27 combines with J gene TRBJ2-7, with 7 bases matching TRBD2. After removal of 7 bases from V and 5 bases from J, the junction contained 11 bases not matched to a gene. Germline CDR1 and CDR2: MNHEY and SMNVEV (reference sequence). The CDR3 totals 14 residues. CDR3: CASKVAGAQDEQYF. The CDR3 DNA reads TGTGCCAGCAAGGTGGCGGGAGCTCAAGACGAGCAGTACTTC.

This clone showed up just once. Here the CDR3 DNA reads TGCAGCGTCGGGACTAGCGCCGAGCAGTACTTC. Residues: CSVGTSAEQYF. The rearrangement joins TRBV29-1 to TRBJ2-7; 10 bases align to TRBD2. The germline V gene has CDR1 SQVTM and CDR2 ANQGSEA. CDR3 length: 11 residues. V shed 6 bases and J 6 bases; nucleotides not matched to a gene: 2.

CDR3 nucleotide sequence: TGTGCCAGCTCCAAAGGGGGGGCGTCGTACCAAGAGACCCAGTACTTC. This codes for CASSKGGASYQETQYF. J is TRBJ2-5 and V is TRBV6-6; maybe TRBD2 (7 bases). Germline V gives CDR1 MNHNY, CDR2 SVGAGI (reference sequence). Trimming removed 8 bases from V and 0 bases from J, with 19 bases in between. The CDR3 covers 16 residues.

CDR3 DNA sequence: TGTGCCAGCAGCCCACAAAGCACCGGGGAGCTGTTTTTT. It is translated as CASSPQSTGELFF. The rearrangement links TRBV6-4 to TRBJ2-2; D remains unclear. From germline, CDR1 is MRHNA and CDR2 SNTAGT. V was trimmed by 6 bases and J by 4 bases, leaving 9 bases between them. CDR3 size: 13 residues.

The CDR3 DNA reads as TGCGCCAGCAGCTTGGGGCTATCAGGGTACGCTACTGGAAACACCATATATTTT. Translation gives CASSLGLSGYATGNTIYF. The chain combines TRBV5-1 with TRBJ1-3, with D possibly matching TRBD1 (5 bases). The CDR3 sequence is 18 residues long. The V end was cut by 0 bases, the J end by 2 bases, with 18 bases between. Germline loops: CDR1 SGHRS, CDR2 YFSETQ.

This chain joins TRBV6-1 and TRBJ2-7; D is possibly TRBD1 (5 bases). Germline assignment: CDR1 MNHNS and CDR2 SASEGT. V was pared by 2 bases and J by 0 bases, with 11 bases between. The CDR3 loop spans 15 amino acids. In DNA form, the CDR3 reads TGTGCCAGCAGTGAACTGGACACTTTCTCCTACGAGCAGTACTTC. This gives the protein CASSELDTFSYEQYF.

V is TRBV18 and J is TRBJ2-3, with D uncertain. Germline CDR1 KGHSH, CDR2 LQKENI. Trimming pared 0 bases from V and 6 bases from J, leaving 7 bases between. The CDR3 extends over 13 amino acids. The CDR3 region is CASSPPKPDTQYF. CDR3 coding DNA: TGTGCCAGCTCACCACCCAAGCCGGATACGCAGTATTTT.

V is TRBV4-2 and J is TRBJ2-2, with 12 nucleotides matching TRBD2. Unmatched junction bases numbered 5, after V lost 2 bases and J lost 7 bases. Per germline, CDR1 LGHNA and CDR2 YNFKEQ. The length of the CDR3 is 16 residues. DNA of the CDR3: TGTGCCAGCAGCCAACTAGCGGGAGGGCCGGGCGGGGAGCTGTTTTTT. Protein product: CASSQLAGGPGGELFF.

The genes are TRBV4-1 and TRBJ1-1, with a possible D match to TRBD1 (5 bases). CDR3 length: 12 amino acids. V was pared by 5 bases and J by 5 bases, with 9 bases between. Germline V gives CDR1 MGHRA, CDR2 YSYEKL. In DNA, the CDR3 is TGCGCCAGCAGCTCGGGGGGAACTGAAGCTTTCTTT. The encoded protein is CASSSGGTEAFF.

The table lists this clone with a few counts. This rearrangement joins TRBV11-3 to TRBJ2-2; D is ambiguous. The V end lost 0 bases, the J end lost 6 bases, and 5 bases lay between the germline ends. The CDR3 is 13 amino acids. Germline V gives CDR1 SGHNT, CDR2 YENEEA. The CDR3 sequence is CASSLDLSGELFF. The DNA for the CDR3 is TGTGCCAGCAGCTTAGATTTATCCGGGGAGCTGTTTTTT. Full variable domain (rest looked up from reference TRBV11-3 and TRBJ2-2): EAGVVQSPRYKIIEKKQPVAFWCNPISGHNTLYWYLQNLGQGPELLIRYENEEAVDDSQLPKDRFSAERLKGVDSTLKIQPAELGDSAVYLCASSLDLSGELFFGEGSRLTVL.